Each of the 29 T cell receptor beta chains below was sequenced from the same sample in a study of sequential checkpoint blockade in melanoma. Treatment in this sample: randomized to nivolumab then ipilimumab (arm A) or the reverse (arm B). The method was immunoSEQ multiplex PCR; TCRdb's version includes in-frame clones alone and lacks a portion of them. The sample lists 18,000 or so clones; roughly 80% were seen once. The sample in question was CD8+ T cells sorted from blood (inferred from file names), obtained from a patient given nivolumab and ipilimumab in sequence. The receptors originated from a human donor with melanoma.

The chain couples TRBV4-1 to TRBJ2-7; TRBD2 aligns across 9 bases. The V gene end was trimmed by 4 bases and the J gene end by 1 base; junction bases not matched to a gene: 5. The CDR3 contains 15 residues. CDR1 MGHRA and CDR2 YSYEKL come from the germline V gene. CDR3 nucleotides: TGCGCCAGCAGCCTAACTAGCGGGCTGTCCTACGAGCAGTACTTC. Translating gives CASSLTSGLSYEQYF.

This chain uses TRBV6-6 with TRBJ2-2; D call uncertain. With 2 bases removed from V and 6 bases from J, the gap between germline ends came to 10 bases. The germline V gene encodes CDR1 MNHNY and CDR2 SVGAGI (reference sequence). The CDR3 covers 14 residues. CDR3 DNA sequence: TGTGCCAGCAGTTACGGGCCTCCCCCCGGGGAGCTGTTTTTT. It is translated as CASSYGPPPGELFF.

This chain links TRBV28 with TRBJ2-3, with D maybe TRBD1 (5 bases). There are 12 residues in the CDR3. V lost 7 bases, J lost 1 base, and 6 bases lay in between. Germline assignment: CDR1 MDHEN and CDR2 SYDVKM. This chain's CDR3 is CASMTGTDTQYF. The CDR3 DNA reads as TGTGCCAGCATGACAGGCACAGATACGCAGTATTTT.

CDR3 loop: CASTFSQTGGEYEQYF. The CDR3, as DNA: TGTGCCAGCACCTTTTCCCAGACAGGGGGTGAATACGAGCAGTACTTC. The chain has TRBV7-9 and TRBJ2-7, with 9 bases aligning to TRBD1. The CDR3 has 16 amino acids. CDR1 and CDR2 (germline): SEHNR, FQNEAQ (reference sequence). J gave up 4 bases and V 7 bases, and 14 bases lay outside the gene matches. The full variable domain, rest sourced from reference TRBV7-9 and TRBJ2-7, is DTGVSQNPRHKITKRGQNVTFRCDPISEHNRLYWYRQTLGQGPEFLTYFQNEAQLEKSRLLSDRFSAERPKGSFSTLEIQRTEQGDSAMYLCASTFSQTGGEYEQYFGPGTRLTVT.

The sample holds one count of this clone. The rearrangement joins TRBV9 to TRBJ2-3, with 9 bases that match TRBD1. J gave up 6 bases and V 4 bases, and 15 bases lay outside the gene matches. Germline V lookup: CDR1 SGDLS, CDR2 YYNGEE. The CDR3 extends over 17 amino acids. CDR3 sequence (DNA): TGTGCCAGCAGCTTACACGGCGGGACAGGGAAATTGGATACGCAGTATTTT. This codes for CASSLHGGTGKLDTQYF. The full variable domain, in which reference TRBV9 and TRBJ2-3 provide the parts outside the CDR3, is DSGVTQTPKHLITATGQRVTLRCSPRSGDLSVYWYQQSLDQGLQFLIQYYNGEERAKGNILERFSAQQFPDLHSELNLSSLELGDSALYFCASSLHGGTGKLDTQYFGPGTRLTVL.

This clone was seen once. The rearrangement links TRBV29-1 to TRBJ2-1, with 11 bases lining up with TRBD2. This CDR3 spans 17 amino acids. V trimming: 0 bases; J trimming: 3 bases; junction bases outside the gene matches: 7. Germline V lookup: CDR1 SQVTM, CDR2 ANQGSEA. The CDR3 spells CSVEDPAGTSGYNEQFF. CDR3 coding DNA: TGCAGCGTTGAAGATCCGGCCGGGACTAGCGGCTACAATGAGCAGTTCTTC.

The chain uses TRBV6-5 and TRBJ1-1, with 7 bases fitting TRBD1. Germline CDR1 is MNHEY and CDR2 is SVGAGI. The V gene end was trimmed by 2 bases and the J gene end by 6 bases; junction bases not matched to a gene: 3. CDR3 length equals 13 residues. The CDR3 region is CASSYGQVSEAFF. DNA of the CDR3: TGTGCCAGCAGTTACGGACAGGTCTCTGAAGCTTTCTTT.

In its sample, this clone was seen many times. The genes are TRBV7-2 and TRBJ1-6; 10 positions match TRBD1. Germline loops: CDR1 SGHTA, CDR2 FQGNSA. This CDR3 has 17 amino acids. The ends lost 3 bases at V and 9 bases at J; junction bases unmatched: 11. The CDR3: CASSFHDRQGAGSPLHF. DNA for the CDR3: TGTGCCAGCAGCTTCCACGATAGACAGGGGGCAGGTTCACCCCTCCACTTT.

This chain joins TRBV7-9 and TRBJ2-3; no firm D call. The CDR3 covers 13 residues. Germline-derived CDR1 and CDR2 are SEHNR and FQNEAQ (reference sequence). Trimming took 1 base from V and 4 from J, leaving 6 bases between them. CDR3 amino acids: CASSLVSADTQYF. CDR3 DNA: TGTGCCAGCAGCTTAGTATCTGCAGATACGCAGTATTTT.

This clone turned up a few times. The rearrangement joins TRBV6-1 to TRBJ2-3, with 7 bases matching TRBD2. The CDR3 totals 17 residues. V lost 4 bases, J lost 1 base, and 11 bases stayed unmatched. The V gene's germline CDR1 is MNHNS and CDR2 SASEGT. This CDR3 is CASSVQVGGYGTDTQYF. CDR3 DNA sequence: TGTGCCAGCAGTGTCCAGGTCGGGGGGTACGGCACAGATACGCAGTATTTT.

The chain uses TRBV15 and TRBJ2-7, with TRBD2 identical over 8 bases. The CDR3 consists of 14 residues. Germline V gives CDR1 LNHNV, CDR2 YYDKDF (reference sequence). V trimming: 0 bases; J trimming: 4 bases; junction bases outside the gene matches: 2. CDR3 sequence reads: CATSRDRGGYEQYF. The CDR3 coding sequence is TGTGCCACCAGCAGAGATCGGGGGGGTTACGAGCAGTACTTC.

The genes are TRBV19 and TRBJ2-2; unclear D gene. The germline V and J ends were trimmed by 2 bases and 0 bases, with 7 bases remaining between them. In germline, CDR1 is LNHDA, CDR2 SQIVND (reference sequence). CDR3 size: 15 residues. The CDR3 sequence is CASSIRLTNTGELFF. CDR3 bases: TGTGCCAGTAGTATAAGACTCACGAACACCGGGGAGCTGTTTTTT.

V gene TRBV6-5 combines with J gene TRBJ2-3; possibly TRBD2 for D (5 bases). Trimming removed 4 bases at V and 1 base at J, with 6 bases between. Per the germline V gene, CDR1 is MNHEY and CDR2 is SVGAGI. This CDR3 has 13 amino acids. In nucleotides, the CDR3 is TGTGCCAGCAGTTTTAGCGGCACAGATACGCAGTATTTT. Amino acids: CASSFSGTDTQYF.

Only a few counts were recorded for this clone. The chain is built from TRBV28 and TRBJ2-7; 8 bases map to TRBD2. After removal of 8 bases from V and 5 bases from J, the junction contained 17 bases not matched to a gene. Germline CDR1 is MDHEN and CDR2 is SYDVKM. The CDR3 is made up of 16 amino acids. The CDR3, as DNA: TGTGCCAGCGGCTTACGGAGCGGGAGTCAAAGGGACGAGCAGTACTTC. Translation: CASGLRSGSQRDEQYF.

This clone was seen a few times. The chain carries TRBV5-1 and TRBJ2-3, with D possibly TRBD2 on 6 matching bases. Germline assignment: CDR1 SGHRS and CDR2 YFSETQ. The CDR3 spans 14 residues. Trimming cost V 2 bases and J 4 bases, with 11 bases left between them. DNA for the CDR3: TGCGCCAGCAGCTTTAGCTGGGGGGCAGATACGCAGTATTTT. Protein product: CASSFSWGADTQYF. Complete variable domain (other parts from reference TRBV5-1 and TRBJ2-3): KAGVTQTPRYLIKTRGQQVTLSCSPISGHRSVSWYQQTPGQGLQFLFEYFSETQRNKGNFPGRFSGRQFSNSRSEMNVSTLELGDSALYLCASSFSWGADTQYFGPGTRLTVL.

The J gene is TRBJ2-7, the V gene TRBV5-8; tentatively, D is TRBD2 (6 bases). Germline V gives CDR1 SGHTS, CDR2 YDEGEE. V was cut by 6 bases and J by 4 bases, with 8 bases left in between. The CDR3 is made up of 11 amino acids. The CDR3 DNA follows: TGTGCCAGCAACCGGGGGTACGAGCAGTACTTC. The encoded protein is CASNRGYEQYF.

The rearrangement joins TRBV19 to TRBJ1-1; D remains ambiguous. Germline assignment: CDR1 LNHDA and CDR2 SQIVND (reference sequence). The CDR3 runs 11 residues. V gave up 11 bases and J gave up 5 bases, with 12 bases separating them. The CDR3 nucleotides are TGTGCCGGATTAACGGGTACTGAAGCTTTCTTT. Translated: CAGLTGTEAFF.

The chain combines TRBV9 with TRBJ2-2, with 11 bases aligning to TRBD2. With 3 bases clipped from V and 6 bases from J, the junction kept 13 bases outside the gene matches. Germline CDR1 SGDLS, CDR2 YYNGEE. The length of the CDR3 is 18 residues. This chain's CDR3 is CASSGTGTSGFNSGELFF. The CDR3 nucleotides read TGTGCCAGCAGCGGGACCGGGACTAGCGGATTTAACTCCGGGGAGCTGTTTTTT.

V is TRBV2 and J is TRBJ1-1; D remains unclear. CDR3 size: 12 residues. Germline CDR1 SNHLY, CDR2 FYNNEI. Trimming pared 2 bases from V and 4 bases from J, leaving 5 bases between. In nucleotides, the CDR3 is TGTGCCAGCAGTGAATCTACCACTGAAGCTTTCTTT. Its translation is CASSESTTEAFF.

The rearrangement joins TRBV4-1 to TRBJ1-1; 9 bases fit TRBD1. V trimming: 5 bases; J trimming: 1 base; junction bases outside the gene matches: 5. The germline gives CDR1 MGHRA, CDR2 YSYEKL. The CDR3 contains 15 residues. DNA of the CDR3: TGCGCCAGCAGCAAACCGGGACAGGGGAACACTGAAGCTTTCTTT. It translates to CASSKPGQGNTEAFF.

This chain joins TRBV27 and TRBJ2-3; TRBD2 aligns across 8 bases. With 1 base clipped from V and 2 bases from J, the junction kept 2 bases outside the gene matches. Germline CDR1 MNHEY, CDR2 SMNVEV (reference sequence). The CDR3 spans 15 residues. CDR3: CASSLLRGDTDTQYF. Here the CDR3 DNA reads TGTGCCAGCAGTTTATTGCGGGGGGACACAGATACGCAGTATTTT.

The V call is TRBV7-9, the J call TRBJ2-1, with unresolved D. Per germline, CDR1 SEHNR and CDR2 FQNEAQ (reference sequence). The CDR3 is 15 amino acids. The V end lost 5 bases, the J end lost 4 bases, and 15 bases lay between the germline ends. DNA of the CDR3: TGTGCCAGCAGCCATACTCAAATTAATTACAATGAGCAGTTCTTC. Its translation: CASSHTQINYNEQFF.

The chain has TRBV30 and TRBJ2-7, with D perhaps TRBD2 (5 bases). The V end lost 5 bases, the J end lost 4 bases, and 12 bases lay between the germline ends. The germline gives CDR1 GTSNPN, CDR2 SVGIG (reference sequence). The CDR3 consists of 12 residues. The CDR3 nucleotides read TGTGCCTGGGCTAACGAGGGTTACGAGCAGTACTTC. Translating it yields CAWANEGYEQYF.

This sequence joins TRBV10-2 and TRBJ1-6, with no clear D. Germline V gives CDR1 WSHSY, CDR2 SAAADI. There are 15 residues in the CDR3. Trimming shortened V by 0 bases and J by 9 bases, and 12 bases separated the two germline ends. The CDR3: CASSESKLGSSPLHF. The CDR3 DNA is TGCGCCAGCAGTGAGTCGAAGTTGGGGAGTTCACCCCTCCACTTT.

The rearrangement joins TRBV6-4 to TRBJ1-1; weak D call: TRBD1 (6 bases). Trimming removed 0 bases from V and 1 base from J, with 12 bases in between. This CDR3 has 16 residues. The germline gives CDR1 MRHNA, CDR2 SNTAGT. The CDR3 protein is CASSDSAGQQNTEAFF. CDR3 DNA: TGTGCCAGCAGTGACTCAGCAGGACAGCAGAACACTGAAGCTTTCTTT.

The chain couples TRBV6-1 to TRBJ1-5, with a possible D match to TRBD1 (6 bases). This CDR3 spans 14 amino acids. V lost 1 base to trimming and J lost 5 bases, with 9 bases between them. Germline CDR1 MNHNS, CDR2 SASEGT. CDR3 in DNA: TGTGCCAGCAGTGAAGGGACAGAACATCAGCCCCAGCATTTT. Translation gives CASSEGTEHQPQHF.

This clone was seen a handful of times. CDR3 amino acids: CASSQDPGGTAYEQYF. The DNA of the CDR3 is TGCGCCAGCAGCCAAGATCCGGGAGGCACGGCCTACGAGCAGTACTTC. The chain links TRBV4-3 to TRBJ2-7; 7 positions match TRBD2. CDR1 is LGHNA, CDR2 YSLEER, per germline. The J segment lost 2 bases and the V segment lost 0 bases, leaving 7 bases of the junction unmatched. The CDR3 sequence is 16 residues long.

The chain joins TRBV4-1 to TRBJ2-7; D possibly corresponds to TRBD1 (6 bases). The length of the CDR3 is 15 residues. V gave up 4 bases and J gave up 6 bases, with 19 bases separating them. The germline V gene has CDR1 MGHRA and CDR2 YSYEKL. DNA for the CDR3: TGCGCCAGCAGCCGAACACCTCTTCCAGGGGCCGAGCAGTACTTC. Translating it yields CASSRTPLPGAEQYF.

This rearrangement joins TRBV7-2 to TRBJ2-5; 7 positions agree with TRBD2. The J call is in doubt because the DNA end fits TRBJ2-7 better. The germline gives CDR1 SGHTA, CDR2 FQGNSA. CDR3 length equals 16 residues. The chain's CDR3 is CASSSRYGLAAYEQYF. The CDR3, as DNA: TGTGCCAGCAGCTCACGATACGGGCTAGCGGCCTACGAGCAGTACTTC.